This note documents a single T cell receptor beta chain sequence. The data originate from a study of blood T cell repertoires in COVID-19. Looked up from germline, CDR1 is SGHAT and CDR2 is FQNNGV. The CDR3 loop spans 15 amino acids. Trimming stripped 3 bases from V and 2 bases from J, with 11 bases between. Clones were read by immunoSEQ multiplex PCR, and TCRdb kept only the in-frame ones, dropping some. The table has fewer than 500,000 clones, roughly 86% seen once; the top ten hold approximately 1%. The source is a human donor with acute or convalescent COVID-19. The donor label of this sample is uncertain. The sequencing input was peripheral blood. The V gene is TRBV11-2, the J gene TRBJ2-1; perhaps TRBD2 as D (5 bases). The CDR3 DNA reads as TGTGCCAGCAGCTTGAGCGGAACACCCTACAATGAGCAGTTCTTC. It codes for CASSLSGTPYNEQFF.